This T cell receptor beta chain is from a study of human T cells and chemical hapten exposure. The sample's time point: patch test 2, 6 weeks after DPC sensitization. Treatment denoted: therapeutic diphenylcyclopropenone sensitization with weekly scalp DPC. At every patch-test visit, blood was drawn before the patch test was applied. TCRdb called the RACE reads again in MiXCR, with one record for every CDR3 protein. The sample carries 110,000 to 150,000 distinct CDR3 sequences, around 11% recorded once. General study results and limits: Expanded TCRs clustered into significantly more large CDR3 similarity groups than controls, the analysis revealed.

The CDR3 has 14 amino acids. Per germline, CDR1 SGHVS and CDR2 FQNEAQ. The V and J ends lost 5 bases and 2 bases respectively, with 10 bases between them. This clonotype was counted at least ten times. Its antigen is unknown. The V gene is TRBV7-8, the J gene TRBJ1-5; possible D gene TRBD1, 5 bases. The origin of this receptor is a woman between 50 and 59 years old with alopecia areata. Some clones in this sample may be carry-over from other donors' samples. The sequences come from whole blood, collected in connection with sensitization to the hapten diphenylcyclopropenone (DPC). The CDR3 reads CASSPWGGNQPQHF. The CDR3 DNA is TGTGCCAGCAGCCCGTGGGGGGGCAATCAGCCCCAGCATTTT.